These 16 T cell receptor beta chains were sequenced from one sample in a study of neurological immune-mediated disorders. One entry per CDR3 protein, called by TCRdb with MiXCR from the 5' RACE reads. The sample consists of tens of thousands of distinct CDR3 sequences, around 4% of them appearing once. Sequencing was performed on PBMCs. Receptor source: a man aged 25-45 years with multiple sclerosis.

This clonotype was seen many times. This chain connects TRBV12-3 or TRBV12-4 to TRBJ2-2; 8 bases match TRBD1. This CDR3 region has 15 residues. V shed 4 bases and J 7 bases; nucleotides not matched to a gene: 8. The CDR3 is CASSSSPTGVGELFF. DNA for the CDR3: TGTGCCAGCAGTTCCTCCCCGACAGGGGTCGGGGAGCTGTTTTTT.

This clonotype has at least ten counts. An end of the junction does not agree with germline; a read error may underlie this. As DNA, the CDR3 is TGCGCCAGCAGCTTGGGACAGGGGCCACCCCTCAACTTT. Its translation is CASSLGQGPPLNF. This chain joins TRBV5-1 and TRBJ1-6; 8 bases map to TRBD1. Germline values: CDR1 SGHRS, CDR2 YFSETQ. This CDR3 is 13 amino acids long.

This clonotype was detected a few times. A much larger clone differs by one base, so this may be a read error. V usage is TRBV7-2 and J usage is TRBJ2-1; 11 nucleotides line up with TRBD2. Germline V gene data show CDR1 as SGHTA and CDR2 as FQGNSA. CDR3 length equals 16 residues. V lost 6 bases, J lost 10 bases, and 14 bases stayed unmatched. CDR3 loop: CASSLELAGERKEQFF. The CDR3 DNA reads as TGTGCCAGCAGTCTTGAACTAGCGGGAGAGAGAAAAGAGCAGTTCTTC.

This clonotype was counted at least ten times. The chain recombines TRBV5-5 with TRBJ1-1; TRBD1 might be the D (6 bases). V was cut by 5 bases and J by 1 base, with 9 bases left in between. This CDR3 is built from 13 residues. Germline-derived CDR1 and CDR2 are SGHKS and YYEKEE (reference sequence). In DNA form, the CDR3 reads TGTGCCAGCAGTTTACAGGGGAACACTGAAGCTTTCTTT. Its translation is CASSLQGNTEAFF.

The V and J genes are TRBV4-2 and TRBJ1-4, with no clear D. The CDR3 spans 11 residues. The germline V and J ends were trimmed by 6 bases and 8 bases, with 7 bases remaining between them. CDR1 and CDR2 from the germline V gene are LGHNA and YNFKEQ. The CDR3 is CASSQREKLFF. DNA of the CDR3: TGTGCCAGCAGTCAACGGGAAAAACTGTTTTTT.

This clonotype was counted many times. The rearrangement joins TRBV2 to TRBJ1-2; D not certain. Germline CDR1 reads SNHLY; CDR2 reads FYNNEI. The CDR3 covers 13 residues. Trimming pared 7 bases from V and 14 bases from J, leaving 23 bases between. The CDR3 nucleotides read TGTGCCAGCACTTCCGAACCGACCGAGTGGCTAACCTTC. It specifies CASTSEPTEWLTF.

This clonotype was seen ten or more times. This rearrangement joins TRBV20-1 to TRBJ2-7; the D is unclear. Trimming took 0 bases from V and 0 from J, leaving 12 bases between them. In germline, CDR1 is DFQATT, CDR2 SNEGSKA (reference sequence). This CDR3 has 15 amino acids. The CDR3 protein is CSARDLVGSSYEQYF. CDR3 DNA sequence: TGCAGTGCTAGAGATCTTGTCGGCAGCTCCTACGAGCAGTACTTC.

This clonotype was observed many times. The rearrangement joins TRBV7-2 to TRBJ1-5; D unclear. Trimming took 1 base from V and 3 from J, leaving 7 bases between them. This CDR3 is 14 amino acids long. Germline CDR1 reads SGHTA; CDR2 reads FQGNSA. The CDR3 loop reads CASSLVQFNQPQHF. The DNA of the CDR3 is TGTGCCAGCAGCTTAGTACAGTTCAATCAGCCCCAGCATTTT.

This clonotype was seen repeatedly, ten times or more. The V call is TRBV28, the J call TRBJ2-1; 12 bases are shared with TRBD1. Germline lookup yields CDR1 MDHEN and CDR2 SYDVKM. With 2 bases clipped from V and 4 bases from J, the junction kept 18 bases outside the gene matches. The CDR3 runs 21 residues. In DNA form, the CDR3 reads TGTGCCAGCAGTTTAGGAGGGGACAGGGGGCTTGGGAGCGGGAGATACAATGAGCAGTTCTTC. This encodes CASSLGGDRGLGSGRYNEQFF. The entire variable domain, with the rest obtained from reference TRBV28 and TRBJ2-1, is as follows: DVKVTQSSRYLVKRTGEKVFLECVQDMDHENMFWYRQDPGLGLRLIYFSYDVKMKEKGDIPEGYSVSREKKERFSLILESASTNQTSMYLCASSLGGDRGLGSGRYNEQFFGPGTRLTVL.

This clonotype came up a few times. The genes are TRBV12-3 or TRBV12-4 and TRBJ1-4; D is undetermined. Trimming pared 4 bases from V and 11 bases from J, leaving 20 bases between. CDR3 length equals 15 residues. The CDR3 sequence: CASSSPNYLSKKLFF. CDR3 sequence (DNA): TGTGCCAGCAGTTCCCCAAACTACCTCTCGAAGAAACTGTTTTTT.

This clonotype was found many times. The V call is TRBV20-1, the J call TRBJ2-3; 9 bases fit TRBD2. Germline V gene data show CDR1 as DFQATT and CDR2 as SNEGSKA (reference sequence). The trim removed 4 bases at V and 2 bases at J, leaving 7 bases unmatched. The CDR3 consists of 15 residues. The CDR3, as DNA: TGCAGTGCTATCAGTAGCGGGAGACTCACAGATACGCAGTATTTT. Translated, it gives CSAISSGRLTDTQYF.

This clonotype was seen repeatedly, ten times or more. The rearrangement uses TRBV7-2 and TRBJ2-7, with 7 bases lining up with TRBD2. The CDR3 runs 14 residues. V lost 3 bases and J lost 4; bases outside the gene matches: 6. Germline CDR1 reads SGHTA; CDR2 reads FQGNSA. The CDR3 loop reads CASSFAGERYEQYF. DNA for the CDR3: TGTGCCAGCAGCTTCGCGGGAGAGCGGTACGAGCAGTACTTC.

There are many counts of this clonotype. Germline and junction disagree at one end, which may indicate a read error. The genes are TRBV3-1 and TRBJ1-1, with a tentative D call TRBD1 (5 bases). Germline values: CDR1 LGHDT, CDR2 YNNKEL (reference sequence). The CDR3 runs 13 residues. The chain's CDR3 is CASRQAGSTEAFF. The CDR3 coding sequence is TGTGCCAGCAGACAAGCAGGGTCCACTGAAGCTTTCTTT.

This clonotype has ten or more counts. The V call is TRBV5-1, the J call TRBJ2-1; no definite D call. The length of the CDR3 is 14 residues. Between the trimmed V and J ends, which lost 0 bases and 8 bases, there was a span of 12 bases. CDR1 is SGHRS and CDR2 is YFSETQ in the germline V gene. The CDR3 DNA reads as TGCGCCAGCAGCTTGGCTAGATTAGGAGATGAGCAGTTCTTC. Encoded protein: CASSLARLGDEQFF.

This clonotype has ten or more counts. The V gene is TRBV7-2, the J gene TRBJ2-5; 7 nucleotides align to TRBD2. Unmatched junction bases numbered 10, after V lost 4 bases and J lost 8 bases. The germline CDR1 and CDR2 sequences are SGHTA and FQGNSA. The CDR3 length is 14 residues. In DNA form, the CDR3 reads TGTGCCAGCAGCTCCTTAGCGGGCCCAGGAACCCAGTACTTC. It yields the protein CASSSLAGPGTQYF. Full variable domain (rest looked up from reference TRBV7-2 and TRBJ2-5): GAGVSQSPSNKVTEKGKDVELRCDPISGHTALYWYRQSLGQGLEFLIYFQGNSAPDKSGLPSDRFSAERTGGSVSTLTIQRTQQEDSAVYLCASSSLAGPGTQYFGPGTRLLVL.

This clonotype was observed many times. The J gene is TRBJ2-1, the V gene TRBV6-1; 12 bases align to TRBD2. The germline gives CDR1 MNHNS, CDR2 SASEGT. The length of the CDR3 is 15 residues. Losses at the gene ends were 2 bases for V and 5 bases for J; bases not matched to a gene: 1. CDR3 DNA sequence: TGTGCCAGCAGTGAACTAGCGGGAGGGCACAATGAGCAGTTCTTC. Translating it yields CASSELAGGHNEQFF.